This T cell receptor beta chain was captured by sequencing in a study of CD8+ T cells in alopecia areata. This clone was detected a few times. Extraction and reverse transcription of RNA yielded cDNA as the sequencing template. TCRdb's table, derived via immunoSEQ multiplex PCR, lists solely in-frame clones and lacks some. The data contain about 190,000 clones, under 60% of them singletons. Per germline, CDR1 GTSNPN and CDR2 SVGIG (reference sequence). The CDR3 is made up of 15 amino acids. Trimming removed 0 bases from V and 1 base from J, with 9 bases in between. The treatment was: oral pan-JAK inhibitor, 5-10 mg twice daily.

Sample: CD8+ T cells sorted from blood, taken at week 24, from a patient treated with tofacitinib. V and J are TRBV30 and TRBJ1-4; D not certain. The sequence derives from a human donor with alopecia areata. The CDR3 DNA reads TGTGCCTGGAGTGTAGAAGGGTTAACTAATGAAAAACTGTTTTTT. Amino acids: CAWSVEGLTNEKLFF.